This T cell receptor (beta chain) was sequenced during a study of beta chain features in type 1 diabetes. This CDR3 has 15 amino acids. From germline, CDR1 is SGDLS and CDR2 YYNGEE. Between the trimmed V and J ends, which lost 1 base and 7 bases, there was a span of 12 bases. cDNA synthesis used the whole RNA isolate, giving expressed TCRB sequences. About 3.5 million reads per sample on average were obtained from naive, central memory and regulatory T cell samples. The protocol was immunoSEQ multiplex PCR, while the TCRdb copy is restricted to in-frame clones and leaves out a portion. This sample has roughly 450,000 clones; approximately 14% occur once, and the top ten carry around 0.035%. Notes on this clone: The antigen remains unidentified.

Every donor had blood drawn once into heparin, roughly 0.11 L on average. CD45RO/CCR7/CD25/CD127/CD95/CD27 separated CD4+ naive, central memory, regulatory and stem cell-like memory cells by sorting. Whole-study findings and limits: Reduced insertions and increased deletions marked VDJ junctions in type 1 diabetes patients.

J is TRBJ1-6 and V is TRBV9, with unresolved D. The receptor was derived from a man younger than 40 in good health. Sequencing input: naive CD4+ T cells from blood. The DNA of the CDR3 is TGTGCCAGCAGCGTATCAAGCTATATGAATTCACCCCTCCACTTT. Its protein product is CASSVSSYMNSPLHF.